The rows below give T cell receptor beta chains drawn from one sample of a study of CD4 T cell repertoires in COVID-19. The protocol was immunoSEQ multiplex PCR, while the TCRdb copy is restricted to in-frame clones and leaves out a portion. The sample lists about 75,000 clones, roughly 85% occurring once. Specimen: CD4+ T cells from peripheral blood, collected after recovery from COVID-19. The receptors come from a human donor who had COVID-19. CDR3s include the opening cysteine and the closing phenylalanine or tryptophan. The D gene is left open where the match is weak. The size field is filled for only some rows; it gives once, few, many or a size class.

. | TRBJ2-4 | TRBD2 | TRBV5-5 | CASSLAGGENIQYF | TGTGCCAGCAGCTTGGCCGGGGGGGAAAACATTCAGTACTTC
. | TRBJ2-3 | TRBD2 | TRBV19 | CASSMQRGGTDTQYF | TGTGCCAGTAGTATGCAGCGGGGAGGCACAGATACGCAGTATTTT
. | TRBJ2-1 | . | TRBV4-2 | CASSQGASFPPNEQFF | TGTGCCAGCAGCCAAGGGGCTAGCTTTCCACCCAATGAGCAGTTCTTC
. | TRBJ2-1 | TRBD1 | TRBV5-1 | CASSSGQGRSEQFF | TGCGCCAGCAGCTCCGGACAGGGACGGTCTGAGCAGTTCTTC
. | TRBJ1-1 | . | TRBV15 | CATSRGQKNTEAFF | TGTGCCACCAGCAGAGGACAGAAGAACACTGAAGCTTTCTTT
. | TRBJ2-3 | TRBD2 | TRBV19 | CASSAPGTSGTDTQYF | TGTGCCAGTAGTGCCCCCGGGACTAGCGGCACAGATACGCAGTATTTT
. | TRBJ1-1 | TRBD1 | TRBV6-5 | CASSYYPDRVGTEAFF | TGTGCCAGCAGTTACTACCCCGACAGGGTCGGCACTGAAGCTTTCTTT
. | TRBJ2-3 | . | TRBV11-2 | CASSLQTSSYTQYF | TGTGCCAGCAGCTTACAAACTAGCAGCTATACGCAGTATTTT
. | TRBJ2-2 | . | TRBV2 | CASNSGVTTGELFF | TGTGCCAGCAATTCGGGAGTGACCACCGGGGAGCTGTTTTTT
. | TRBJ1-2 | . | TRBV20-1 | CSASEPGHHTF | TGCAGTGCTTCTGAGCCGGGACACCACACCTTC
. | TRBJ2-3 | . | TRBV18 | CASSPGFTDTQYF | TGTGCCAGCTCACCAGGATTCACAGATACGCAGTATTTT
. | TRBJ1-6 | . | TRBV12-5 | CASARDSNSPLHF | TGTGCTAGTGCTCGGGACTCTAATTCACCCCTCCACTTT
. | TRBJ2-5 | TRBD1 | TRBV5-1 | CASSTGVGETQYF | TGCGCCAGCTCTACAGGGGTAGGGGAGACCCAGTACTTC
once | TRBJ2-1 | TRBD2 | TRBV5-1 | CASSSTSGYNEQFF | TGCGCCAGCAGCTCGACTAGCGGTTACAATGAGCAGTTCTTC
few | TRBJ1-4 | . | TRBV6-5 | CASSDVGQGSEKLFF | TGTGCCAGCAGCGATGTTGGGCAGGGGAGTGAAAAACTGTTTTTT
once | TRBJ2-7 | TRBD1 | TRBV5-1 | CASSSSSQGANYEQYF | TGCGCCAGCAGCTCCTCGAGCCAGGGGGCGAACTACGAGCAGTACTTC
. | TRBJ2-7 | . | TRBV5-5 | CASSLAFPGEQYF | TGTGCCAGCAGCTTGGCCTTCCCTGGCGAGCAGTACTTC
once | TRBJ2-7 | . | TRBV19 | CASSMGLGQNYEQYF | TGTGCCAGTAGTATGGGGCTGGGACAAAACTACGAGCAGTACTTC
. | TRBJ1-3 | . | TRBV6-6 | CASSYTGSSGNTIYF | TGTGCCAGCAGTTATACGGGGAGCTCTGGAAACACCATATATTTT
. | TRBJ2-5 | . | TRBV5-1 | CASSSRQPPVTQYF | TGCGCCAGCAGCTCCCGACAGCCCCCAGTGACCCAGTACTTC
. | TRBJ1-2 | . | TRBV2 | CASTYVDGYTF | TGTGCCAGCACATATGTGGATGGCTACACCTTC
. | TRBJ1-2 | TRBD1 | TRBV18 | CASSRTTGGTNYGYTF | TGTGCCAGCTCACGGACGACAGGGGGGACTAACTATGGCTACACCTTC
. | TRBJ2-7 | TRBD1 | TRBV28 | CASSLPLRDRGRLGESSYEQYF | TGTGCCAGCAGTTTACCCCTAAGGGACAGGGGGCGACTAGGCGAAAGCTCCTACGAGCAGTACTTC